The 13 T cell receptor beta chains below were found in one sample sequenced in a study of cytomegalovirus exposure and HLA in healthy donors. 13 Jbeta primers and 60 Vbeta primers were used for the PCR. The method was immunoSEQ multiplex PCR; TCRdb's version includes in-frame clones alone and lacks a portion of them. Of some 200,000 clones in the sample, about 9% were seen once. Sequenced: PBMCs. These receptors came from a woman aged 25 to 39 in good health and CMV-seropositive.

The table lists this clone with a few counts. The rearrangement joins TRBV4-1 to TRBJ2-7, with a weak D call TRBD2 (7 bases). Trimming removed 4 bases from V and 5 bases from J, with 15 bases in between. Germline-derived CDR1 and CDR2 are MGHRA and YSYEKL. There are 14 residues in the CDR3. The CDR3 loop reads CASSRRGGSDEQYF. The CDR3 nucleotides read TGCGCCAGCAGCCGCAGGGGAGGGTCGGACGAGCAGTACTTC.

V usage is TRBV15 and J usage is TRBJ2-7; 7 bases agree with TRBD2. The germline gives CDR1 LNHNV, CDR2 YYDKDF (reference sequence). The CDR3 loop spans 15 amino acids. Germline trimming cut 0 bases from V and 6 bases from J; bases unmatched to any gene: 8. The CDR3 loop reads CATSRDRGEGREQYF. Here the CDR3 DNA reads TGTGCCACCAGCAGAGATCGGGGGGAGGGCCGCGAGCAGTACTTC.

This clone occurred a few times. The chain has TRBV9 and TRBJ2-3; 12 nucleotides line up with TRBD2. J was trimmed by 2 bases and V by 6 bases; bases with no gene match: 7. Germline CDR1 and CDR2: SGDLS and YYNGEE. This CDR3 contains 16 residues. CDR3 in DNA: TGTGCCAGCACCACCGGGACTAGCGGGTACACAGATACGCAGTATTTT. This gives the protein CASTTGTSGYTDTQYF.

This clone has a handful of counts. The V call is TRBV11-2, the J call TRBJ2-7; 9 bases match TRBD1. Germline lookup yields CDR1 SGHAT and CDR2 FQNNGV. The CDR3 length is 13 residues. After removal of 8 bases from V and 7 bases from J, the junction contained 9 bases not matched to a gene. The CDR3 protein is CASRGDRVWEQYF. The DNA of the CDR3 is TGTGCCAGCCGGGGGGACAGGGTTTGGGAGCAGTACTTC.

The chain is built from TRBV7-6 and TRBJ1-1; D ambiguous. In germline, CDR1 is SGHVS, CDR2 FNYEAQ. This CDR3 is built from 13 residues. The V and J ends lost 4 bases and 11 bases respectively, with 17 bases between them. DNA of the CDR3: TGTGCCAGCAGCTCTCGGCGGGTTCCCCACGCTTTCTTT. Translation gives CASSSRRVPHAFF.

The genes are TRBV5-8 and TRBJ1-2; 7 bases match TRBD1. The CDR3 covers 17 residues. Germline-derived CDR1 and CDR2 are SGHTS and YDEGEE. The junction had 15 bases not matched to a gene; V was cut back by 2 bases and J by 5 bases. CDR3 sequence reads: CASSLDSSGTVRYGYTF. The CDR3 bases are TGTGCCAGCAGCTTAGACTCTTCCGGGACAGTCCGATATGGCTACACCTTC.

The chain is built from TRBV27 and TRBJ2-7; tentatively, D is TRBD2 (5 bases). The CDR3 loop spans 15 amino acids. The V end lost 5 bases, the J end lost 1 base, and 15 bases lay between the germline ends. CDR1 is MNHEY, CDR2 SMNVEV, per germline (reference sequence). The CDR3 coding sequence is TGTGCCAGCAGTCTAATGTCAGGCGGGTCCTACGAGCAGTACTTC. Translation gives CASSLMSGGSYEQYF.

The CDR3 sequence is CASSPNMDTQYF. For the CDR3, the DNA is TGTGCCAGCAGCCCAAACATGGATACGCAGTATTTT. The rearrangement links TRBV9 to TRBJ2-3; D is ambiguous. The germline V and J ends were trimmed by 4 bases and 6 bases, with 9 bases remaining between them. CDR3 size: 12 residues. The germline gives CDR1 SGDLS, CDR2 YYNGEE.

This clone has only a few counts. The chain uses TRBV28 and TRBJ2-7; D perhaps matches TRBD1 (7 bases). Trimming cost V 5 bases and J 5 bases, with 13 bases left between them. This CDR3 has 13 amino acids. Germline assignment: CDR1 MDHEN and CDR2 SYDVKM. In nucleotides, the CDR3 is TGTGCCAGCAGTCCGCCCAGGGGGGACGAGCAGTACTTC. Protein: CASSPPRGDEQYF.

This clone was observed a handful of times. The chain uses TRBV9 and TRBJ2-1; TRBD2 might be the D (7 bases). V gave up 4 bases and J gave up 0 bases, with 17 bases separating them. CDR1 is SGDLS and CDR2 is YYNGEE in the germline V gene. This CDR3 contains 17 residues. DNA for the CDR3: TGTGCCAGCAGCCCTATTGGGGGGGGGCTCTCCTACAATGAGCAGTTCTTC. This translates into CASSPIGGGLSYNEQFF.

In DNA form, the CDR3 reads TGCGCCAGCAGCTTACGGACTAGCGGGAGCACAGATACGCAGTATTTT. It translates to CASSLRTSGSTDTQYF. The rearrangement joins TRBV5-1 to TRBJ2-3, with 11 bases that match TRBD2. V lost 2 bases to trimming and J lost 0 bases; unmatched junction nucleotides: 2. The germline V gene has CDR1 SGHRS and CDR2 YFSETQ. The CDR3 sequence is 16 residues long.

This rearrangement joins TRBV5-1 to TRBJ2-7, with D possibly matching TRBD1 (5 bases). Germline V CDR1 and CDR2: SGHRS, YFSETQ. Between the trimmed V and J ends, which lost 3 bases and 2 bases, there was a span of 18 bases. The CDR3 covers 16 residues. The CDR3 nucleotides read TGCGCCAGCAGCTCTTGGGGCAGGGTAGGGACCTACGAGCAGTACTTC. Amino acids: CASSSWGRVGTYEQYF.

This clone showed up just a few times. This rearrangement joins TRBV23-1 to TRBJ1-1; tentative D call: TRBD1 (5 bases). TRBV23-1 is recorded as an ORF, its role being uncertain. The CDR3 has 16 residues. V lost 2 bases, J lost 4 bases, and 17 bases lay in between. DNA of the CDR3: TGCGCCAGCAGTCAACAAGGTGGGAGGGGTTCCACTGAAGCTTTCTTT. Residues: CASSQQGGRGSTEAFF.